Listed here are 17 T cell receptor beta chains from one sample, sequenced in a study of blood T cell repertoires in COVID-19. Profiling relied on immunoSEQ multiplex PCR, and the TCRdb table lists in-frame clones only, not all of them. The sample has around 29,000 clones, 77% seen once; the top ten hold almost 8%. Sequencing input: peripheral blood. The receptors come from a woman in her 70s with active or convalescent COVID-19.

This sequence joins TRBV18 and TRBJ1-2; 9 bases match TRBD1. The V and J ends lost 6 bases and 5 bases, in that order; junction bases with no gene match: 10. This CDR3 is built from 15 residues. The germline V gene has CDR1 KGHSH and CDR2 LQKENI. This chain's CDR3 is CASSLGQGSGYGYTF. The CDR3 DNA reads TGTGCCAGCTCCCTGGGACAGGGATCGGGGTATGGCTACACCTTC.

The rearrangement links TRBV11-2 to TRBJ1-2; no clear D gene. CDR1 and CDR2 from the germline V gene are SGHAT and FQNNGV. The V gene lost 1 base and the J gene lost 2 bases, with 8 bases spanning the gap. The CDR3 is 14 amino acids. CDR3 region: CASSLGGSNYGYTF. CDR3 nucleotides: TGTGCCAGCAGCTTAGGAGGCAGCAACTATGGCTACACCTTC.

The chain uses TRBV19 and TRBJ1-6; 7 nucleotides match TRBD1. The V gene's germline CDR1 is LNHDA and CDR2 SQIVND (reference sequence). The CDR3 is 15 residues long. With V trimmed by 5 bases and J by 7 bases, 8 bases remained unmatched. DNA for the CDR3: TGTGCCAGTAGTGCGAGACAGGGTGAAAATTCACCCCTCCACTTT. This translates into CASSARQGENSPLHF.

V usage is TRBV10-3 and J usage is TRBJ2-1; D is ambiguous. Deletions cut 6 bases from V and 10 bases from J, with 10 bases between. CDR1 is ENHRY, CDR2 SYGVKD, per germline. CDR3 length: 11 residues. CDR3 nucleotides: TGTGCCATCAGCGCAGGTGTAGAGCAGTTCTTC. The encoded protein is CAISAGVEQFF.

The chain combines TRBV28 with TRBJ2-1, with a possible D match to TRBD2 (5 bases). Deletions cut 10 bases from V and 2 bases from J, with 12 bases between. The germline V gene encodes CDR1 MDHEN and CDR2 SYDVKM. This CDR3 has 13 amino acids. The CDR3 reads CANARGPYNEQFF. For the CDR3, the DNA is TGTGCCAACGCGAGAGGGCCCTACAATGAGCAGTTCTTC. The complete variable domain, with remaining parts taken from reference TRBV28 and TRBJ2-1, reads DVKVTQSSRYLVKRTGEKVFLECVQDMDHENMFWYRQDPGLGLRLIYFSYDVKMKEKGDIPEGYSVSREKKERFSLILESASTNQTSMYLCANARGPYNEQFFGPGTRLTVL.

In this sample, this clone turned up once. The rearrangement uses TRBV24-1 and TRBJ2-1, with a possible D match to TRBD1 (6 bases). The germline V and J ends were trimmed by 4 bases and 7 bases, with 13 bases remaining between them. Per germline, CDR1 KGHDR and CDR2 SFDVKD. CDR3 length: 14 residues. CDR3 bases: TGTGCCACCAGTGAACCTGGACAGCGAAATGAGCAGTTCTTC. Translating it yields CATSEPGQRNEQFF.

This clone is a singleton in its sample. This chain links TRBV5-1 with TRBJ1-1; 8 nucleotides match TRBD1. CDR1 is SGHRS, CDR2 YFSETQ, per germline. CDR3 length: 14 residues. V lost 4 bases, J lost 1 base, and 3 bases stayed unmatched. The CDR3, as DNA: TGCGCCAGCAGCAACGACAGGGGGAACACTGAAGCTTTCTTT. Translating it yields CASSNDRGNTEAFF.

The V call is TRBV18, the J call TRBJ1-1; weak D call: TRBD1 (5 bases). The CDR3 is 14 amino acids. The V gene's germline CDR1 is KGHSH and CDR2 LQKENI. V was clipped by 4 bases and J by 3 bases, with 12 bases between them. The CDR3 DNA reads TGTGCCAGCTCACTTTTAGAAGGGGACACTGAAGCTTTCTTT. Residues: CASSLLEGDTEAFF.

V is TRBV11-2 and J is TRBJ2-1, with D tentatively TRBD2 (6 bases). This CDR3 region has 16 residues. The V gene lost 7 bases and the J gene lost 2 bases, with 18 bases spanning the gap. CDR1 and CDR2 (germline): SGHAT, FQNNGV. The CDR3 DNA reads TGTGCCAGCACCCCTGGGGGTAGCGGCGCCTACAATGAGCAGTTCTTC. Residues: CASTPGGSGAYNEQFF.

CDR3 protein: CASSYSSNSGYTF. The CDR3 region has the DNA TGTGCCAGCAGTTACTCGTCAAATAGTGGCTACACCTTC. The rearrangement joins TRBV6-6 to TRBJ1-2, with D unclear. The germline CDR1 and CDR2 sequences are MNHNY and SVGAGI (reference sequence). The V and J ends lost 0 bases and 7 bases respectively, with 9 bases between them. This CDR3 comprises 13 residues.

This chain uses TRBV6-6 with TRBJ1-3, with D perhaps matching TRBD1 (5 bases). CDR3 length: 16 amino acids. V was clipped by 0 bases and J by 0 bases, with 9 bases between them. CDR1 is MNHNY, CDR2 SVGAGI, per germline (reference sequence). CDR3 DNA sequence: TGTGCCAGCAGTTACTCGGGGGGGAGCTCTGGAAACACCATATATTTT. It translates to CASSYSGGSSGNTIYF.

The rearrangement uses TRBV4-3 and TRBJ2-3, with TRBD2 matching 14 bases. Germline V gene data show CDR1 as LGHNA and CDR2 as YSLEER. CDR3 size: 18 residues. Trimming at V came to 0 bases and at J to 6 bases, leaving 8 bases not matched to a gene. CDR3 loop: CASSQDLRLAGGRDTQYF. The CDR3 nucleotides read TGCGCCAGCAGCCAAGATCTTAGACTAGCGGGGGGGCGGGATACGCAGTATTTT.

The V call is TRBV10-2, the J call TRBJ2-2; 13 bases align to TRBD2. CDR1 is WSHSY and CDR2 is SAAADI in the germline V gene. CDR3 length: 15 amino acids. Trimming removed 6 bases from V and 3 bases from J; junction bases left unmatched: 1. The CDR3 here is CASSGLAGDTGELFF. CDR3 coding DNA: TGCGCCAGCAGCGGACTAGCGGGAGACACCGGGGAGCTGTTTTTT.

This chain joins TRBV15 and TRBJ2-1, with a possible D match to TRBD2 (6 bases). Germline CDR1 reads LNHNV; CDR2 reads YYDKDF (reference sequence). With 3 bases removed from V and 4 bases from J, the gap between germline ends came to 13 bases. The CDR3 consists of 15 residues. The CDR3 here is CATSRAGLFYNEQFF. CDR3 coding DNA: TGTGCCACCAGCAGGGCGGGACTCTTTTACAATGAGCAGTTCTTC. The full variable domain, rest sourced from reference TRBV15 and TRBJ2-1, is DAMVIQNPRYQVTQFGKPVTLSCSQTLNHNVMYWYQQKSSQAPKLLFHYYDKDFNNEADTPDNFQSRRPNTSFCFLDIRSPGLGDTAMYLCATSRAGLFYNEQFFGPGTRLTVL.

The V call is TRBV6-5, the J call TRBJ1-2; 8 bases are shared with TRBD1. The J segment lost 10 bases and the V segment lost 2 bases, leaving 3 bases of the junction unmatched. The CDR3 is made up of 12 amino acids. Germline lookup yields CDR1 MNHEY and CDR2 SVGAGI. CDR3 loop: CASSYGQGAYTF. The CDR3 nucleotides are TGTGCCAGCAGTTACGGACAGGGTGCCTACACCTTC.

The chain links TRBV6-5 to TRBJ2-5; D call uncertain. The CDR3 is made up of 14 amino acids. Trimming cost V 0 bases and J 1 base, with 6 bases left between them. In germline, CDR1 is MNHEY, CDR2 SVGAGI. For the CDR3, the DNA is TGTGCCAGCAGTTACTCGGGCTCCCAAGAGACCCAGTACTTC. This translates into CASSYSGSQETQYF.

The gene calls are TRBV7-2 and TRBJ2-1, with D unresolved. The CDR3 is 12 residues long. V lost 5 bases and J lost 4, with 6 bases in between. Germline values: CDR1 SGHTA, CDR2 FQGNSA. CDR3 in DNA: TGTGCCAGCAGCCCTTATTACAATGAGCAGTTCTTC. Protein: CASSPYYNEQFF. The complete variable domain, with remaining parts taken from reference TRBV7-2 and TRBJ2-1, reads GAGVSQSPSNKVTEKGKDVELRCDPISGHTALYWYRQSLGQGLEFLIYFQGNSAPDKSGLPSDRFSAERTGGSVSTLTIQRTQQEDSAVYLCASSPYYNEQFFGPGTRLTVL.